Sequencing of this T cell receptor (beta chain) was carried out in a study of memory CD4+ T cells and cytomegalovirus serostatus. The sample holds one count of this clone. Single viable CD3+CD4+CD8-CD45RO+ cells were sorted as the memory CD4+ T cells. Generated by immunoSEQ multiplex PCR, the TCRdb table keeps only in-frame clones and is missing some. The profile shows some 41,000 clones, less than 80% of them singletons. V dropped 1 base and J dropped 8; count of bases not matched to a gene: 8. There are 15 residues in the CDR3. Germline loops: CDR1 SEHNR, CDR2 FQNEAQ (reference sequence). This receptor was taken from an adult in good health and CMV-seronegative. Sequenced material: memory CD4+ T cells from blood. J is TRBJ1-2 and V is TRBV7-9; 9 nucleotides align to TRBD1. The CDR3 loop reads CASSLGHRGLEGYTF. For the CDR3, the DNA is TGTGCCAGCAGCTTAGGCCACAGGGGGCTTGAGGGCTACACCTTC.